Here is one T cell receptor (beta chain) with its context. Its antigen remains unknown. This entry is derived from a study of T-cell memory formation after mild COVID-19. Study-wide results and limits: Researchers could not confirm that second-wave clones peaking on day 37 targeted SARS-CoV-2. CD4+ contracting clones were mainly CM and EM; CD8+ ones, EMRA. Some SARS-CoV-2-responding clones were already detected in memory before infection.

5'RACE with constant-segment primers built TCRalpha and TCRbeta cDNA libraries with UMIs. TCRdb redid the calling of the 5' RACE reads with MiXCR, one entry per CDR3 protein. The sample has 110,000 or so distinct CDR3 sequences, about a fifth seen once. This CDR3 comprises 17 residues. V lost 7 bases to trimming and J lost 0 bases; unmatched junction nucleotides: 8. Germline values: CDR1 MNHEY, CDR2 SVGAGI. The sequencing input was PBMCs or a T cell subset sorted from them (not recorded which). The TCR was taken from a young man who had mild COVID-19 (a few samples of this study predate the infection). Cell type and time point are not known. J is TRBJ2-2 and V is TRBV6-5; 10 bases line up with TRBD2. This CDR3 is CASTLASGGPNTGELFF. Written as DNA, the CDR3 is TGTGCCAGCACCCTAGCTAGCGGGGGTCCGAACACCGGGGAGCTGTTTTTT.